This T cell receptor (beta chain) comes out of a study of shared clonotypes between healthy human individuals. Overall study findings and caveats: The sharing of approximately 4.6% of naive CD4 clonotypes was seen across a handful of donors.

CD4+ cells were split into CD45RA+ naive and CD45RA-negative memory subsets. TCRdb keeps only in-frame clones here, not all; method: immunoSEQ multiplex PCR. The sample carries fewer than 2.5 million clones, 93% recorded once. For this clone: No antigen is known for it. Other DNA sequences within the sample encode an identical CDR3.

Germline CDR1 and CDR2: SGDLS and YYNGEE. V lost 4 bases to trimming and J lost 3 bases; unmatched junction nucleotides: 3. This CDR3 has 15 residues. The sequenced material came from naive CD4+ T cells from PBMCs. Subset here: CD45RA+ positively selected. This TCR was sampled from a man between 18 and 29 years old in good health. Some clones in this sample may be carry-over from other donors' samples. The rearrangement uses TRBV9 and TRBJ2-1, with 11 bases lining up with TRBD2. CDR3 protein: CASSQTSGSYNEQFF. The CDR3, as DNA: TGTGCCAGCAGCCAAACTAGCGGGAGCTACAATGAGCAGTTCTTC.